The clone carrying this TCR beta chain has a count of ten or more. This sample was taken from a study of CD8 T cells in ankylosing spondylitis. The CDR3 runs 9 residues. CDR1 is DFQATT, CDR2 SNEGSKA, per germline (reference sequence). V was cut by 1 base and J by 8 bases, with 2 bases left in between. TCRdb reprocessed the 5' RACE reads with MiXCR, giving one entry per CDR3 protein. Of under 150,000 distinct CDR3 sequences listed, around 9.3% are singletons. The sequencing input was blood, either unsorted or a sorted T cell fraction (not recorded which). The chain couples TRBV20-1 to TRBJ1-2; D is uncertain. The receptor was derived from a male donor with ankylosing spondylitis or in good health (not recorded which). CDR3 nucleotide sequence: TGCAGTGCTAGAGTCGGCTACACCTTC. The encoded protein is CSARVGYTF.